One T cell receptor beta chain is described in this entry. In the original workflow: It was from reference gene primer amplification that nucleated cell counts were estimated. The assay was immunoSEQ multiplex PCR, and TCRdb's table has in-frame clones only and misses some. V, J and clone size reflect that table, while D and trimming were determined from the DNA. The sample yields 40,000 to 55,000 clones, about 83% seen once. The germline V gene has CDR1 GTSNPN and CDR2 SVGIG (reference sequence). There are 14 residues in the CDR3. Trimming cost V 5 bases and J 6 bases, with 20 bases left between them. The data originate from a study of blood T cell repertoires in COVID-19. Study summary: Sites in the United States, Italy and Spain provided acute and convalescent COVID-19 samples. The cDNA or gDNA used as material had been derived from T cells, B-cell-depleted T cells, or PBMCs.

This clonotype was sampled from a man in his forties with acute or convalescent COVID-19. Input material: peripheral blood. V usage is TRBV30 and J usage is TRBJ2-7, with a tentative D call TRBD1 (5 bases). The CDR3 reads CAWGDRPYYGEQYF. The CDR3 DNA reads TGTGCCTGGGGCGACAGACCCTACTACGGCGAGCAGTACTTC.